The clone carrying this TCR beta chain was seen a single time. Methods used by the authors: Estimation of nucleated cell counts relied on the amplification of reference gene primers. Profiled with immunoSEQ multiplex PCR; TCRdb holds only in-frame clones, not every one. Clonal size and the V and J genes are those of that table, whereas D and trimming came from the DNA. The table has 25,000 to 30,000 clones, more than 60% seen once. Germline lookup yields CDR1 MGHRA and CDR2 YSYEKL. This CDR3 is built from 18 residues. V lost 0 bases, J lost 1 base, and 6 bases stayed unmatched. The source of the sample is a study of blood T cell repertoires in COVID-19. Background on the study: The samples span acute and convalescent COVID-19 from the United States, Italy and Spain. PBMCs, B-cell-depleted T cells, or T cells provided the cDNA or gDNA that made up the material.

This clonotype originated in a woman in her 70s with active or convalescent COVID-19. Sequencing was performed on peripheral blood. This chain joins TRBV4-1 and TRBJ2-7, with TRBD2 identical over 13 bases. CDR3 sequence reads: CASSQDTSGRVLSYEQYF. The CDR3 DNA sequence: TGCGCCAGCAGCCAAGATACTAGCGGGAGGGTCCTTTCCTACGAGCAGTACTTC.